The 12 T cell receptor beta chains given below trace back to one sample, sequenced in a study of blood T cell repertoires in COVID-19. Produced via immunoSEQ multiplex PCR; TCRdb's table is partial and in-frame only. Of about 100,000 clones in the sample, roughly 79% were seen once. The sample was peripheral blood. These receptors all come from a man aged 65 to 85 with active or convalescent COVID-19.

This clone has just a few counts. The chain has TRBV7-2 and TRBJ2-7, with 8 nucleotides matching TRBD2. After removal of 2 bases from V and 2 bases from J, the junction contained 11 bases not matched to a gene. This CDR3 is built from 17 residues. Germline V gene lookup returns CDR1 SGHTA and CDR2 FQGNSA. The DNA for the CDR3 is TGTGCCAGCAGCTTATTAGGAGCGGGGGCAAAAGCCTACGAGCAGTACTTC. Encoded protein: CASSLLGAGAKAYEQYF. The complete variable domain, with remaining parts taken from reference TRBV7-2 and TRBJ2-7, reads GAGVSQSPSNKVTEKGKDVELRCDPISGHTALYWYRQSLGQGLEFLIYFQGNSAPDKSGLPSDRFSAERTGGSVSTLTIQRTQQEDSAVYLCASSLLGAGAKAYEQYFGPGTRLTVT.

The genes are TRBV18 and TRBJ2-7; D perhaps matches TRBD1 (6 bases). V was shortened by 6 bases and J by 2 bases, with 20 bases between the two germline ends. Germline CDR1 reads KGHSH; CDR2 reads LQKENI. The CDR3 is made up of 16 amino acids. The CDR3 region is CASSESTGTLAYEQYF. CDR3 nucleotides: TGTGCCAGCTCGGAGTCGACAGGAACCCTCGCCTACGAGCAGTACTTC.

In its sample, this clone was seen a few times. CDR3 amino acids: CASSSLGGAHNEQFF. The CDR3 DNA follows: TGTGCCAGCAGCTCGCTAGGGGGTGCACACAATGAGCAGTTCTTC. The rearrangement links TRBV7-3 to TRBJ2-1, with D perhaps TRBD1 (6 bases). CDR3 length equals 15 residues. The V end lost 4 bases, the J end lost 5 bases, and 15 bases lay between the germline ends. The V gene's germline CDR1 is SGHTA and CDR2 FQGTGA. Using reference TRBV7-3 and TRBJ2-1 for the parts outside the CDR3, the full variable domain is GAGVSQTPSNKVTEKGKYVELRCDPISGHTALYWYRQSLGQGPEFLIYFQGTGAADDSGLPNDRFFAVRPEGSVSTLKIQRTERGDSAVYLCASSSLGGAHNEQFFGPGTRLTVL.

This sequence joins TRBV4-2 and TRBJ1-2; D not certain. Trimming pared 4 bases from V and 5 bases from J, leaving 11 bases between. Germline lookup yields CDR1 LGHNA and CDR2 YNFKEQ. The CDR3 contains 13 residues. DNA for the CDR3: TGTGCCAGCAGCCCAGACCTAGAATATGGCTACACCTTC. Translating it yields CASSPDLEYGYTF.

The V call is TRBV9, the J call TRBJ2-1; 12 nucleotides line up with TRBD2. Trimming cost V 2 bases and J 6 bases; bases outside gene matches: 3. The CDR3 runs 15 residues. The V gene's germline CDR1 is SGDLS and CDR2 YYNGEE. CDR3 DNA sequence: TGTGCCAGCAGCGTCACTAGCGGGAGGCCCAATGAGCAGTTCTTC. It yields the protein CASSVTSGRPNEQFF. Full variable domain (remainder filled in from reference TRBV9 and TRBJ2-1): DSGVTQTPKHLITATGQRVTLRCSPRSGDLSVYWYQQSLDQGLQFLIQYYNGEERAKGNILERFSAQQFPDLHSELNLSSLELGDSALYFCASSVTSGRPNEQFFGPGTRLTVL.

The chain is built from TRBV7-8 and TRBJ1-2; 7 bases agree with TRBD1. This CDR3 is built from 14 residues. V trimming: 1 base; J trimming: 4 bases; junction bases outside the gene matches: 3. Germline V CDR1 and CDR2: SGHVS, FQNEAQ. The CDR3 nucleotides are TGTGCCAGCAGCTTAGGGGACAGAGCCTATGGCTACACCTTC. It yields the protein CASSLGDRAYGYTF.

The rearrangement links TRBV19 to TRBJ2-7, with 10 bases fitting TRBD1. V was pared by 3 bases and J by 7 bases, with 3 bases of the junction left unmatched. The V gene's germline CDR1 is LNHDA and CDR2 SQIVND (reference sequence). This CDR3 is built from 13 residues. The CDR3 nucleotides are TGTGCCAGTAGTATCCGGACAGGGGGTGAGCAGTACTTC. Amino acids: CASSIRTGGEQYF.

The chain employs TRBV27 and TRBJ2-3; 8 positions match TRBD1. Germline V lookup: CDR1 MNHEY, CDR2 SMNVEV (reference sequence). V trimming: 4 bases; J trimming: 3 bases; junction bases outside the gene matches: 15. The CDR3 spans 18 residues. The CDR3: CASSSGQGGIRRTDTQYF. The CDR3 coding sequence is TGTGCCAGCAGTTCAGGACAGGGAGGTATCAGGCGAACAGATACGCAGTATTTT.

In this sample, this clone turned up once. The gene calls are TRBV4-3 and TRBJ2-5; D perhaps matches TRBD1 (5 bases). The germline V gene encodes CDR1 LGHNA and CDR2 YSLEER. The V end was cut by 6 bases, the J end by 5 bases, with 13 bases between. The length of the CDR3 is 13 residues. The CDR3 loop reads CASRMGPGETQYF. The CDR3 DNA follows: TGCGCCAGCAGGATGGGGCCTGGGGAGACCCAGTACTTC.

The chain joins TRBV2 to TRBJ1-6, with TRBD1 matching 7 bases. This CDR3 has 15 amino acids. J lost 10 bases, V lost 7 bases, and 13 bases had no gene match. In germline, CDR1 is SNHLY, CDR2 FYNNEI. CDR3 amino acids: CASKDGYRGESPLHF. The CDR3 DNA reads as TGTGCCAGCAAAGATGGGTACAGGGGAGAGTCACCCCTCCACTTT. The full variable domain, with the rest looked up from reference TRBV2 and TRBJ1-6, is EPEVTQTPSHQVTQMGQEVILRCVPISNHLYFYWYRQILGQKVEFLVSFYNNEISEKSEIFDDQFSVERPDGSNFTLKIRSTKLEDSAMYFCASKDGYRGESPLHFGNGTRLTVT.

The CDR3 DNA is TGCGCCAGCAGCCCGGGGACAGGGGGTCTCCGAGATACGCAGTATTTT. Protein product: CASSPGTGGLRDTQYF. The chain combines TRBV4-3 with TRBJ2-3; 11 nucleotides agree with TRBD1. CDR1 and CDR2 (germline): LGHNA, YSLEER. The CDR3 has 16 residues. Trimming removed 4 bases from V and 5 bases from J; junction bases left unmatched: 8.

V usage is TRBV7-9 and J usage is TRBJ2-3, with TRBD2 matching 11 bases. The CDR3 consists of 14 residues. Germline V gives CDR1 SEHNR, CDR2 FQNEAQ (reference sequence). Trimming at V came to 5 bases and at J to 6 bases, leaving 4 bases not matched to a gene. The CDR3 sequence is CASSPTSGEDTQYF. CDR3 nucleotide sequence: TGTGCCAGCAGCCCGACTAGCGGGGAGGATACGCAGTATTTT.